A selection of T cell receptor beta chains follows, all from one sample in a study of CD8 T cells in Susac syndrome. TCRdb redid the calling of the immunoSEQ multiplex PCR reads with MiXCR, one entry per CDR3 protein. The sample lists 170,000 or so distinct CDR3 sequences; 95% were seen once. Input material: CD8+ T cells from PBMCs. Receptors were obtained from a human donor with multiple sclerosis. CDR3s include the opening cysteine and the closing phenylalanine or tryptophan. D genes are given only for firm matches. Rows may omit the clone size; those that give it use once, few, many or a size class.

D	size	V	J	CDR3	DNA
.	.	TRBV7-9	TRBJ2-3	CASSLSPQADTQYF	TGTGCCAGCAGCTTAAGTCCCCAGGCAGATACGCAGTATTTT
.	.	TRBV15	TRBJ2-1	CATSSSVGDYNEQFF	TGTGCCACCAGCTCTAGCGTAGGCGACTACAATGAGCAGTTCTTC
TRBD1	.	TRBV12-3/TRBV12-4	TRBJ2-5	CASSLYGTGVSQYF	TGTGCCAGCAGCCTTTACGGGACAGGGGTCTCCCAGTACTTC
TRBD2	.	TRBV27	TRBJ2-3	CASSLSSAGFTDTQYF	TGTGCCAGCAGTTTATCCTCAGCGGGGTTCACAGATACGCAGTATTTT
.	once	TRBV5-1	TRBJ2-1	CASNGINEQFF	TGCGCCAGCAACGGGATTAATGAGCAGTTCTTC
.	.	TRBV13	TRBJ2-3	CASSLGSVSTDTQYF	TGTGCCAGCAGCTTAGGGTCAGTTAGCACAGATACGCAGTATTTT
.	.	TRBV7-9	TRBJ1-1	CASSSPDGAEAFF	TGTGCCAGCAGCTCACCGGACGGCGCTGAAGCTTTCTTT
.	.	TRBV3-1	TRBJ2-3	CASSQNELGETGGDTQYF	TGTGCCAGCAGCCAAAATGAGTTGGGGGAGACAGGCGGAGATACGCAGTATTTT
TRBD1	.	TRBV5-6	TRBJ1-1	CASSTGTDTEAFF	TGTGCCAGCAGCACCGGGACAGACACTGAAGCTTTCTTT
.	.	TRBV7-6	TRBJ2-3	CASSLAQTNTDTQYF	TGTGCCAGCAGCTTAGCGCAGACAAACACAGATACGCAGTATTTT
.	.	TRBV3-1	TRBJ2-3	CASSQDLAGAGWGRGTDTQYF	TGTGCCAGCAGCCAAGATCTCGCAGGGGCGGGATGGGGACGGGGCACAGATACGCAGTATTTT
.	.	TRBV7-9	TRBJ1-2	CASSPPGANYGYTF	TGTGCCAGCAGCCCCCCGGGGGCTAACTATGGCTACACCTTC
.	.	TRBV4-1	TRBJ2-3	CASSQNLGAPDTQYF	TGCGCCAGCAGCCAAAATCTGGGGGCCCCAGATACGCAGTATTTT
.	.	TRBV5-1	TRBJ2-7	CASSLARGNEQYF	TGCGCCAGCAGCTTGGCCAGGGGCAACGAGCAGTACTTC
.	.	TRBV20-1	TRBJ2-5	CSAREVLSGYQETQYF	TGCAGTGCTAGAGAAGTCTTATCAGGATACCAAGAGACCCAGTACTTC
.	.	TRBV7-9	TRBJ1-2	CASSAHLRGSDYGYTF	TGTGCCAGCAGCGCCCACTTGAGAGGTTCTGACTATGGCTACACCTTC
.	.	TRBV9	TRBJ2-7	CASSVGGSEQYF	TGTGCCAGCAGCGTAGGTGGGAGCGAGCAGTACTTC
TRBD1	once	TRBV9	TRBJ2-7	CASSPTGTISYEQYF	TGTGCCAGCAGCCCGACAGGGACGATATCCTACGAGCAGTACTTC
TRBD1	.	TRBV14	TRBJ1-1	CASKTGTGCFDTEAFF	TGTGCCAGCAAAACGGGGACAGGGTGTTTTGACACTGAAGCTTTCTTT
.	once	TRBV7-2	TRBJ2-3	CASSWTLGSADTQYF	TGTGCCAGCAGCTGGACGTTGGGGTCGGCAGATACGCAGTATTTT
.	.	TRBV5-1	TRBJ2-7	CASSDGSSYEQYF	TGCGCCAGCAGCGACGGTAGCTCCTACGAGCAGTACTTC
TRBD1	.	TRBV11-2	TRBJ2-5	CASSLDRGSSETQYF	TGTGCCAGCAGCTTAGACAGGGGGTCATCAGAGACCCAGTACTTC
.	.	TRBV6-6	TRBJ2-5	CASSNSGYTQETQYF	TGTGCCAGCAGTAACAGCGGGTACACCCAGGAGACCCAGTACTTC
.	.	TRBV12-3/TRBV12-4	TRBJ2-7	CASSSPQTGSYEQYF	TGTGCCAGCAGTTCCCCTCAGACGGGCTCCTACGAGCAGTACTTC
TRBD2	.	TRBV28	TRBJ2-1	CASSGSGVDEQFF	TGTGCCAGCAGTGGTAGCGGGGTCGATGAGCAGTTCTTC
.	once	TRBV20-1	TRBJ2-3	CSARDRADTQYF	TGCAGTGCTAGAGATAGGGCAGATACGCAGTATTTT
.	.	TRBV3-1	TRBJ1-1	CASSQTPAVLFTEAFF	TGTGCCAGCAGCCAGACCCCGGCGGTGTTATTCACTGAAGCTTTCTTT
TRBD2	.	TRBV27	TRBJ2-7	CASSLRTSVDEQYF	TGTGCCAGCAGTTTAAGGACTAGCGTCGACGAGCAGTACTTC
.	.	TRBV11-2	TRBJ2-1	CASSLEGARRYNEQFF	TGTGCCAGCAGCCTGGAGGGGGCCCGAAGATACAATGAGCAGTTCTTC
.	.	TRBV13	TRBJ2-1	CASSLSGAGYNEQFF	TGTGCCAGCAGCTTGTCAGGGGCGGGCTACAATGAGCAGTTCTTC
.	.	TRBV7-9	TRBJ2-7	CASSPIALVEQYF	TGTGCCAGCAGCCCCATCGCTCTCGTAGAGCAGTACTTC
.	.	TRBV3-1	TRBJ2-7	CASSPGGGSYEQYF	TGTGCCAGCAGCCCCGGAGGTGGCTCCTACGAGCAGTACTTC
.	.	TRBV28	TRBJ1-3	CASSYSLTVSGNTIYF	TGTGCCAGCAGTTACAGCTTGACGGTCTCTGGAAACACCATATATTTT
TRBD1	.	TRBV14	TRBJ2-7	CASSHSLTGTYEQYF	TGTGCCAGCAGCCACTCACTGACAGGGACCTACGAGCAGTACTTC
.	once	TRBV25-1	TRBJ2-2	CASSERSDDTGELFF	TGTGCCAGCAGTGAGAGGTCAGACGACACCGGGGAGCTGTTTTTT
.	.	TRBV5-6	TRBJ2-3	CASSYSSSIGTDTQYF	TGTGCCAGCAGCTACTCATCTAGCATCGGCACAGATACGCAGTATTTT
.	once	TRBV4-1	TRBJ1-1	CASSQTPGVTEAFF	TGCGCCAGCAGCCAAACTCCAGGGGTGACTGAAGCTTTCTTT
.	.	TRBV4-1	TRBJ1-2	CASSQQDEATYGYTF	TGCGCCAGCAGCCAGCAGGACGAGGCTACATATGGCTACACCTTC
TRBD1	.	TRBV9	TRBJ2-1	CASSPTGTGSHEQFF	TGTGCCAGCAGCCCGACCGGGACAGGGTCGCATGAGCAGTTCTTC
TRBD2	few	TRBV27	TRBJ2-1	CASSAGTSGYNEQFF	TGTGCCAGCAGTGCGGGGACTAGCGGGTACAATGAGCAGTTCTTC
.	.	TRBV27	TRBJ2-7	CASSPTRSGSYEQYF	TGTGCCAGCAGCCCAACAAGAAGCGGGTCCTACGAGCAGTACTTC
.	.	TRBV11-1	TRBJ2-1	CASSRTGYNEQFF	TGTGCCAGCAGCCGTACAGGGTACAATGAGCAGTTCTTC
.	.	TRBV20-1	TRBJ1-5	CSAPEQGNQPQHF	TGCAGTGCCCCGGAGCAGGGGAATCAGCCCCAGCATTTT
.	.	TRBV30	TRBJ2-7	CALDIGGYEQYF	TGTGCCCTAGACATTGGGGGTTACGAGCAGTACTTC
.	few	TRBV7-3	TRBJ2-1	CASSLGLLNEQFF	TGTGCCAGCAGCTTAGGCCTATTGAATGAGCAGTTCTTC
.	.	TRBV27	TRBJ2-2	CASSLWGQANTGELFF	TGTGCCAGCAGTCTCTGGGGCCAGGCGAACACCGGGGAGCTGTTTTTT
TRBD2	once	TRBV9	TRBJ2-5	CASSTRTSGGALETQYF	TGTGCCAGCAGCACCAGGACTAGCGGGGGGGCCTTGGAGACCCAGTACTTC
.	.	TRBV27	TRBJ2-7	CASSLWAGHEQYF	TGTGCCAGCAGTTTATGGGCAGGGCATGAGCAGTACTTC
TRBD1	.	TRBV28	TRBJ2-7	CASSRDSTYEQYF	TGTGCCAGCAGTCGGGACAGCACCTACGAGCAGTACTTC
.	.	TRBV15	TRBJ2-2	CATSRDEHVYTGELFF	TGTGCCACCAGCAGAGATGAACACGTCTACACCGGGGAGCTGTTTTTT
.	.	TRBV11-2	TRBJ2-4	CASSPGRAKNIQYF	TGTGCCAGCAGCCCAGGGCGGGCCAAAAACATTCAGTACTTC